The rows below give T cell receptor beta chains drawn from one sample of a study of control samples from healthy donors and cancer patients. Using immunoSEQ multiplex PCR, the repertoire was profiled, and TCRdb retains in-frame clones only, with some absent. The sample consists of about 50,000 clones, over 85% of them appearing once. Sequencing was done on a sample of PBMCs. These receptors were collected from a woman between 50 and 59 years old with head and neck cancer. CDR3s include the opening cysteine and the closing phenylalanine or tryptophan. The order of the fields is J gene, V gene, clone size, D gene, CDR3 protein, CDR3 DNA. D genes are given only for firm matches. Only some rows state a clone size, as once, few, many or a class for expanded clones.

j_call: TRBJ2-7
v_call: TRBV6-5
clone_size: NA
d_call: TRBD2
cdr3_aa: CASRGTRTYEQYF
cdr3_nt: TGTGCCAGCAGGGGGACTAGGACCTACGAGCAGTACTTC

j_call: TRBJ1-5
v_call: TRBV6-1
clone_size: NA
d_call: TRBD1
cdr3_aa: CASSEIDRGNQPQHF
cdr3_nt: TGTGCCAGCAGTGAAATCGACAGGGGCAATCAGCCCCAGCATTTT

j_call: TRBJ2-4
v_call: TRBV4-1
clone_size: NA
d_call: NA
cdr3_aa: CASSQVTGAKNIQYF
cdr3_nt: TGCGCCAGCAGCCAAGTAACAGGAGCCAAAAACATTCAGTACTTC

j_call: TRBJ2-5
v_call: TRBV7-2
clone_size: NA
d_call: NA
cdr3_aa: CASSLNTEETQYF
cdr3_nt: TGTGCCAGCAGCTTAAATACGGAAGAGACCCAGTACTTC

j_call: TRBJ2-7
v_call: TRBV7-9
clone_size: NA
d_call: TRBD2
cdr3_aa: CASSSPAGAYEQYF
cdr3_nt: TGTGCCAGCAGCAGTCCAGCGGGGGCCTACGAGCAGTACTTC

j_call: TRBJ1-4
v_call: TRBV7-2
clone_size: NA
d_call: NA
cdr3_aa: CASSLWGAGEKLFF
cdr3_nt: TGTGCCAGCAGCTTATGGGGGGCCGGCGAAAAACTGTTTTTT

j_call: TRBJ2-1
v_call: TRBV6-4
clone_size: NA
d_call: NA
cdr3_aa: CASSDSGYSGEQFF
cdr3_nt: TGTGCCAGCAGTGACTCGGGCTATAGCGGTGAGCAGTTCTTC

j_call: TRBJ1-1
v_call: TRBV6-5
clone_size: once
d_call: NA
cdr3_aa: CASSHGGDEAFF
cdr3_nt: TGTGCCAGCAGTCACGGGGGGGATGAAGCTTTCTTT

j_call: TRBJ1-2
v_call: TRBV6-2/TRBV6-3
clone_size: NA
d_call: TRBD1
cdr3_aa: CASSLLFLRDSYGYTF
cdr3_nt: TGTGCCAGCAGCCTCCTGTTTCTCCGGGACAGCTATGGCTACACCTTC

j_call: TRBJ2-5
v_call: TRBV27
clone_size: NA
d_call: NA
cdr3_aa: CATGETQYF
cdr3_nt: TGTGCCACGGGAGAGACCCAGTACTTC

j_call: TRBJ1-5
v_call: TRBV3-1/TRBV3-2
clone_size: once
d_call: NA
cdr3_aa: CASSQGPTNQPQHF
cdr3_nt: TGTGCCAGCAGCCAAGGACCGACTAATCAGCCCCAGCATTTT

j_call: TRBJ2-6
v_call: TRBV9
clone_size: NA
d_call: NA
cdr3_aa: CASSVAGNGANVLTF
cdr3_nt: TGTGCCAGCAGCGTAGCCGGGAATGGGGCCAACGTCCTGACTTTC

j_call: TRBJ1-6
v_call: TRBV6-1
clone_size: NA
d_call: NA
cdr3_aa: CASSEQGRNSPLHF
cdr3_nt: TGTGCCAGCAGTGAACAGGGGAGGAATTCACCCCTCCACTTT

j_call: TRBJ2-3
v_call: TRBV5-1
clone_size: NA
d_call: TRBD2
cdr3_aa: CASGLAGDGRTDTQYF
cdr3_nt: TGCGCCAGCGGTCTAGCGGGAGATGGGAGAACAGATACGCAGTATTTT

j_call: TRBJ1-1
v_call: TRBV7-2
clone_size: NA
d_call: TRBD1
cdr3_aa: CASSLVSQGMGTEAFF
cdr3_nt: TGTGCCAGCAGCTTAGTCTCACAGGGGATGGGGACTGAAGCTTTCTTT

j_call: TRBJ2-1
v_call: TRBV15
clone_size: NA
d_call: TRBD1
cdr3_aa: CATGQGAYNEQFF
cdr3_nt: TGTGCCACCGGACAGGGCGCCTACAATGAGCAGTTCTTC

j_call: TRBJ2-1
v_call: TRBV27
clone_size: NA
d_call: NA
cdr3_aa: CASSLDQYNEQFF
cdr3_nt: TGTGCCAGCAGTTTGGACCAGTACAATGAGCAGTTCTTC

j_call: TRBJ1-2
v_call: TRBV29-1
clone_size: once
d_call: NA
cdr3_aa: CSVSQENYGYTF
cdr3_nt: TGCAGCGTGTCGCAGGAGAACTATGGCTACACCTTC

j_call: TRBJ1-2
v_call: TRBV18
clone_size: NA
d_call: TRBD1
cdr3_aa: CASSEGRTGGYGYTF
cdr3_nt: TGTGCCAGCTCCGAAGGGAGGACAGGGGGCTATGGCTACACCTTC

j_call: TRBJ2-4
v_call: TRBV13
clone_size: NA
d_call: TRBD2
cdr3_aa: CASSLAGGGGIPKNIQYF
cdr3_nt: TGTGCCAGCAGCTTAGCGGGGGGGGGAGGGATCCCCAAAAACATTCAGTACTTC

j_call: TRBJ1-1
v_call: TRBV5-6
clone_size: NA
d_call: NA
cdr3_aa: CASSLFDAMWDTEAFF
cdr3_nt: TGTGCCAGCAGCTTGTTTGACGCCATGTGGGACACTGAAGCTTTCTTT

j_call: TRBJ2-6
v_call: TRBV7-2
clone_size: NA
d_call: NA
cdr3_aa: CASTSVREGVLTF
cdr3_nt: TGTGCCAGCACCTCCGTGCGAGAAGGCGTCCTGACTTTC

j_call: TRBJ2-4
v_call: TRBV6-4
clone_size: NA
d_call: NA
cdr3_aa: CASSDSVRGAGKNIQYF
cdr3_nt: TGTGCCAGCAGTGACTCTGTGAGGGGGGCCGGCAAAAACATTCAGTACTTC

j_call: TRBJ1-3
v_call: TRBV7-9
clone_size: NA
d_call: NA
cdr3_aa: CASSSENGNTIYF
cdr3_nt: TGTGCCAGCAGCTCGGAGAATGGAAACACCATATATTTT

j_call: TRBJ2-3
v_call: TRBV2
clone_size: NA
d_call: NA
cdr3_aa: CASSEEYMQYF
cdr3_nt: TGTGCCAGCAGTGAGGAATATATGCAGTATTTT

j_call: TRBJ2-5
v_call: TRBV11-3
clone_size: NA
d_call: NA
cdr3_aa: CASSLRLRETQYF
cdr3_nt: TGTGCCAGCAGCTTAAGGCTGAGAGAGACCCAGTACTTC

j_call: TRBJ2-2
v_call: TRBV11-2
clone_size: NA
d_call: NA
cdr3_aa: CASSLVGEGTGELFF
cdr3_nt: TGTGCCAGCAGCTTAGTAGGGGAAGGGACCGGGGAGCTGTTTTTT

j_call: TRBJ1-1
v_call: TRBV5-1
clone_size: NA
d_call: NA
cdr3_aa: CASSSGTNTEAFF
cdr3_nt: TGCGCCAGCAGCTCCGGGACGAACACTGAAGCTTTCTTT

j_call: TRBJ2-1
v_call: TRBV6-5
clone_size: NA
d_call: TRBD1
cdr3_aa: CASSYSSGQGRNEQFF
cdr3_nt: TGTGCCAGCAGTTACTCGAGCGGACAGGGAAGGAATGAGCAGTTCTTC

j_call: TRBJ2-3
v_call: TRBV7-2
clone_size: NA
d_call: NA
cdr3_aa: CASSFGTPFTDTQYF
cdr3_nt: TGTGCCAGCAGCTTCGGGACTCCTTTCACAGATACGCAGTATTTT

j_call: TRBJ2-4
v_call: TRBV4-1
clone_size: NA
d_call: NA
cdr3_aa: CASSQGETELAKNIQYF
cdr3_nt: TGCGCCAGCAGCCAAGGGGAGACCGAGCTAGCCAAAAACATTCAGTACTTC

j_call: TRBJ2-1
v_call: TRBV30
clone_size: NA
d_call: NA
cdr3_aa: CAWRGPTGTYNEQFF
cdr3_nt: TGTGCCTGGAGGGGACCCACAGGGACCTACAATGAGCAGTTCTTC

j_call: TRBJ2-1
v_call: TRBV3-1/TRBV3-2
clone_size: NA
d_call: TRBD2
cdr3_aa: CASSQGAGEGGNEQFF
cdr3_nt: TGTGCCAGCAGCCAAGGAGCGGGAGAGGGGGGCAATGAGCAGTTCTTC

j_call: TRBJ2-5
v_call: TRBV5-1
clone_size: NA
d_call: TRBD2
cdr3_aa: CASSLTSGSALQETQYF
cdr3_nt: TGCGCCAGCAGCTTAACTAGCGGGAGTGCCCTACAAGAGACCCAGTACTTC

j_call: TRBJ2-7
v_call: TRBV4-1
clone_size: NA
d_call: NA
cdr3_aa: CASSQEHSRTDFYEQYF
cdr3_nt: TGCGCCAGCAGCCAAGAACATTCCAGGACTGACTTCTACGAGCAGTACTTC